Sequencing of this TCR beta chain was carried out in a study of blood T cell repertoires in COVID-19. Across the whole study: Acute-phase and convalescent COVID-19 samples originated in the United States, Italy and Spain. PBMCs, B-cell-depleted T cells, or T cells provided the cDNA or gDNA that made up the material.

The method was immunoSEQ multiplex PCR; TCRdb's version includes in-frame clones alone and lacks a portion of them. In the table there are some 270,000 clones, around 92% of which are singletons. Adults between roughly 18 and 100 years of age took part from 24 US areas. The TCR originated in a woman between 55 and 75 years old who had recovered from COVID-19. The material sequenced was PBMCs or T cells enriched from blood (not recorded which).

The CDR3 DNA is TGTGCCAGCAGCAAAGAGGGTTGCGGGCGGGGGAGCTCCTACAATGAGCAGTTCTTC. Protein: CASSKEGCGRGSSYNEQFF. This chain links TRBV21-1 with TRBJ2-1; TRBD2, the table's D call, was not compared with the DNA. TRBV21-1 is recorded as a pseudogene. The CDR3 length is 19 residues.